This T cell receptor (beta chain) originates from a study of cytomegalovirus exposure and HLA in healthy donors (dated by TCRdb to about 2017). In terms of the full investigation: According to an earlier analysis of around 600 of the donors, some 180 million T cells yielded over 100 million unique TCR beta sequences and 276 Gb of sequence data. Roughly 300 gigabases of sequencing data and around 85 million unique TCR sequences made up an early release that covered about 640 HLA-typed donors. Of the roughly 390 genotyped donors, 75% to 85% were placed in the genetic ancestry cluster associated with self-reported Caucasian donors. The study aimed to test whether cataloging public T cell receptors could reveal signatures of past pathogen exposure. The T cell repertoires of 700 or so subjects were profiled by immunosequencing and related to cytomegalovirus serostatus. In addition to the first cohort of around 670 subjects, a separate validation cohort of 120 different subjects was used. High-throughput TCR immunosequencing, statistical association of individual TCRs with disease status, and machine learning were combined to predict cytomegalovirus infection status. To study patterns of TCR occurrence, a later analysis re-analyzed previously published TCR beta repertoires from 666 donors and added high-resolution HLA genotyping. Rather than drawing on any new phenotypic data, the later analysis identified candidate immune exposures from TCR beta sequences and the way those sequences occurred across donors. In an earlier analysis of 587 of the donors, high-throughput TCR beta sequencing was used to judge whether each TCR beta V gene segment behaved as functional or pseudogenic. Donor age, sex, ethnicity and CMV serostatus were compiled alongside the repertoire data. In a later genetic analysis, genome-wide SNP genotypes for about 65% of the 666 donors were used, and that subset was treated as a discovery cohort. All discovery cohort repertoires had been generated using a single sequencing platform. Both class I and class II loci were covered by HLA typing, at four-digit resolution. The number of typed donors differed by locus: 629-630 for A, B, C, DRB1 and DQB1; about 520 for DQA1; over 600 for DPA1; and 400 to 480 for DPB1. Because of strong linkage in the cohort, roughly five DR-DQ haplotypes were treated as single units for association and clustering. Among 398 genotyped donors of the cohort, an average of approximately 250,000 unique TCR beta nucleotide sequences were sequenced per donor, around 20% of them non-productive. Overall study outcomes, separate from this receptor: The authors suggested that the approach could potentially be generalized to other disease states and immunological phenotypes. A further reported finding was that TCR beta sequences accurately predicted the HLA-A and HLA-B alleles for most subjects in the first cohort. A later analysis found that HLA-associated TCR beta chains were more clonally expanded and had lower generation probabilities than equally common non-associated chains. According to a later analysis, TCR association rates differed among HLA loci, with DRB1 alleles showing the most associated TCRs and HLA-C alleles showing the fewest. An association between a missense DCLRE1C variant and V-gene and J-gene trimming of TCR beta chains was found in a later genetic analysis and replicated in an independent cohort. The classifier was reported to diagnose cytomegalovirus status with high specificity and sensitivity in both the original cohort and the validation cohort. Compared with the approximately 600-donor mean, donors in an Asian-associated ancestry cluster had fewer N-insertions in productive TCRs, according to a later genetic analysis. While some public TCRs were present in many individuals, most TCR sequences turned up only very rarely across donors. A group of highly shared sequence variants was considered likely to be a technical artifact of the sequencing pipeline. Most CMV-associated TCR beta chains appeared to be HLA-restricted in a later analysis, and the HLA associations seemed to be driven largely by CMV exposure. Sequencing depth was assumed to be roughly uniform across donors in the presence/absence analyses, though that assumption may not hold. In vitro tests confirmed that a few of the cytomegalovirus-associated TCR beta chains recognize cytomegalovirus antigens. Because some donors lacked HLA typing at each locus, the association tests relied only on the typed subset. Because the 87-base-pair reads could not distinguish some IMGT-functional V segments, including TRBV6-2 and TRBV6-3, those segments were excluded. A total of 150 or so TCR beta chains were listed by the study as associated with cytomegalovirus. An earlier analysis of some 560 of the donors showed that most TCR beta V segments appeared in productive rearrangements either about 87% or about 30% of the time, which broadly matched IMGT annotations. The earlier analysis of approximately 560 of the donors excluded roughly 16 rarely observed V segments, including chromosome 9 orphons, because counts were too low. Several of the top co-occurrence clusters appeared to be linked to parvovirus B19, influenza, CMV and Epstein-Barr virus, according to a later analysis. Immune exposure information for the cohort was limited to CMV serostatus. Strong co-occurrence of HLA alleles, especially DR and DQ, made assigning TCR associations to individual alleles difficult. Correlated functional status among segregating V segments might be attributable to linkage disequilibrium, but an unknown experimental factor could not be ruled out. In a later analysis, some 18,000 TCR beta sequences were associated with specific HLA alleles at a false discovery rate of 0.05. Only TCR beta chains were sequenced in this cohort, and the absence of alpha or paired-chain data limited detectable features.

Receptor libraries were prepared by the immunoSEQ multiplex PCR assay. For the multiplex PCR, a mixture combining 60 forward primers for TCR Vbeta segments and 13 reverse primers for TCR Jbeta segments was used. The CDR3 region of rearranged TCR beta genes was amplified from genomic DNA with a multiplex PCR assay. On the Illumina HiSeq System, the amplified TCR beta libraries were sequenced as 87-base-pair reads. From the authors' description of their analysis: Across the roughly 700 repertoires, a later analysis counted about 81 million unique TCR beta chains, 9 million to 14 million of which were shared by at least two donors. A nearest-neighbor algorithm error-corrected the raw reads and collapsed the reads into unique sequences, merging closely related sequences to remove PCR and sequencing errors. CDR3 sequences were aligned to IMGT reference sequences to assign V, D and J gene segments. For a sequence to be retained, a match of at least six nucleotides was required to both a V gene segment and a J gene segment. Rearrangements were called productive when the CDR3 lacked stop codons and stayed in frame with V and J; all others were non-productive. CDR3 was defined by IMGT convention, running from the second conserved V-encoded cysteine to the conserved J-encoded phenylalanine. In an earlier analysis of roughly 580 of the donors, sequences lacking an unambiguous match to a single V gene segment were excluded. In an earlier analysis of 587 of the donors, a V segment was called functional when productive rearrangements were above 56.7%, and segregating when the standard deviation between donors exceeded 5%. To diagnose cytomegalovirus status from the catalog of TCR beta chain sequences, a statistical classification framework was built. A later analysis assigned V and J genes by comparing TCR nucleotide sequences with IMGT/GENE-DB human TR gene sequences. A later analysis assigned CDR3 sequences and most-parsimonious VDJ recombination scenarios with the TCRdist pipeline. A later analysis defined each TCR beta chain by its CDR3 amino acid sequence plus V-gene family, and excluded reads lacking a unique V-gene family. In a later analysis, 500 to 700 highly shared, low-generation-probability nucleotide sequences were removed to address suspected cross-contamination and a sequencing artifact. In a later analysis, a clonal expansion index was calculated for each public chain from normalized within-repertoire ranks of inferred template counts. In a later analysis, generation probabilities were computed using a VDJ recombination model fitted to out-of-frame rearrangements, and the results were checked against IGoR. In a later analysis, TCR-TCR, TCR-HLA and TCR-CMV co-occurrence was scored with hypergeometric tests, and a repertoire-size bias correction was applied to TCR pairs. A later analysis estimated false discovery rates by permuting HLA or CMV assignments 20 times. In a later analysis, co-occurring TCRs were grouped using DBSCAN, with TCRdist sequence similarity added in when clustering inside HLA-allele-positive subsets. For co-occurrence clustering, repertoires with fewer than 30,000 or more than 120,000 public chains were excluded, along with roughly five repertoires with anomalous nucleotide sharing. TCRdb's version of the immuneACCESS table is confined to in-frame rearrangements and falls short of the full clone set. An unresolved V gene accounts for under half of the shortfall where checked; the remainder is of unknown origin. V and J calls and clone size are those listed in that table; D and trimming were worked out from the DNA. In this sample the table shows about 180,000 clones, roughly four fifths of which occur a single time. Jointly, the top ten make up around 1.6% of the sample.

Compared with germline, V lacks 0 bases and J lacks 4 bases; bases without a gene match: 6. The CDR3 covers 16 residues, taking in both the cysteine and the phenylalanine. Of the read, only the CDR3 DNA is kept; its 48 bases are in frame from base 1. Per the germline V gene, LGHNA is the CDR1 and YNFKEQ is the CDR2. The cohort was made up of several hundred healthy bone marrow donors. At the time of sampling, all cohort members were nominally healthy, though unrecorded immune exposures were likely present. The donor was CMV seronegative and belonged to the group of around 350 seronegative cohort members. A peripheral blood sample was collected from each donor, and TCR beta sequencing was performed on peripheral blood mononuclear cells. The Qiagen DNeasy Blood Extraction Kit was used to extract genomic DNA from the blood cell samples. In regard to this clone: There is no known antigen for this receptor. The record has no base qualities; no much larger clone is one base away.

This sequence originates from a man aged 18-30 years in good health and CMV-seronegative. The V and J segments used are TRBV4-2 and TRBJ1-2; TRBD1 aligns with 9 central bases. Sequencing was performed on PBMCs. This receptor carries the CDR3 CASSQDGGDRVYGYTF. The DNA is as follows: TGTGCCAGCAGCCAAGATGGGGGGGACAGGGTCTATGGCTACACCTTC.